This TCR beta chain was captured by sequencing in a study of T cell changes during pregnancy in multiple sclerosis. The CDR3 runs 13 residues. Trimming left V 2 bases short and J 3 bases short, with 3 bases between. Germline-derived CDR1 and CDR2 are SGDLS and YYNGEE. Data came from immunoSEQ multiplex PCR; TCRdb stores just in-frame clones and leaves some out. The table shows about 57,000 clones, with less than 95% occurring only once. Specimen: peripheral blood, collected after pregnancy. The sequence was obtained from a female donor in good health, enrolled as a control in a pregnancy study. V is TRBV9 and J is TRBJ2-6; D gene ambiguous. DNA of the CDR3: TGTGCCAGCAGCGTCGGTGGGGCCAACGTCCTGACTTTC. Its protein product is CASSVGGANVLTF.